What follows is one T cell receptor (beta chain) and its context. This clonotype has just a few counts. Its target antigen remains unknown. Per-nucleotide qualities are absent, and no much larger clonotype sits a single base away. The sample belongs to a study of naive and memory T cell subsets (dated by TCRdb to the late 2010s). Concerning the study at large: An open-source, UMI-based TCR alpha and beta sequencing pipeline was applied to sorted naive and memory peripheral blood T cell subsets. IgG serology results and the functional CMV T cell responses were in complete agreement. RNA was DNase-treated and reverse transcribed with TCR constant-region primers, mostly using SuperScript III.

From the second PCR step on, the TCR alpha and beta chain libraries were amplified in separate reactions. To determine each donor's CMV status, fresh PBMCs were stimulated overnight with CMV viral lysate, and IFNgamma production from CD4+ T cells was then assessed. CD4 T cells were positively selected with Miltenyi beads, followed by positive selection of CD8 T cells from the CD4-negative fraction. Cells were stained for CD3, CD4, CD8, CD45RA, CD27 and a live/dead dye and were sorted on a BD Aria II into four subsets based on CD45RA and CD27. Blood was obtained from a few healthy volunteers, and the blood from each volunteer was fractionated into CD4 and CD8 T cells and subsequently into four differentiation subsets. About 120 ml of peripheral blood was taken from each donor, and PBMC were separated by density-gradient centrifugation on Ficoll-Paque PLUS. After sorting, cells were lysed in RLT buffer, RNA was extracted using a Qiagen RNeasy kit, and the extracted RNA was stored at -80 degrees C.

The protocol used for the library was UMI-ligation and nested PCR. The beta constant-region primer was an equimolar mix of two oligonucleotides covering both TRBC1 and TRBC2. The ligated cDNA went through four rounds of PCR with nested alpha and beta constant-region primers together with the SP2 primer. A single-stranded oligonucleotide carrying the SP2 primer and a 12-nucleotide UMI was ligated to the 3' end of the cDNA by T4 RNA ligase 1. The ligation reaction was incubated at 16°C for roughly 19-25 hours. PCR2 was typically performed as a SYBR Green qPCR and was stopped at a predetermined threshold so that over-amplification was prevented. Apart from the first purification, every purification step used Agencourt AMPure XP magnetic beads. Library amounts were measured by Qubit and library quality was assessed on a TapeStation, where the main peak was expected at around 650 bp. Pooled libraries were sequenced on an Illumina MiSeq using v2 2x251 paired-end kits, and typically about 0.9-2 million reads were obtained per sample. Libraries were pooled at about 4 nM per sample, and roughly 4.5-8% PhiX was added to improve cluster recognition. As for the original processing: FASTQ reads processed by Demultiplexor were assigned V and J genes by Decombinator through tag matching that tolerated a single base-pair mismatch. By using UMIs, Collapsinator corrected both sequencing errors and the frequency errors caused by PCR heterogeneity. TCRs were translated and CDR3s were extracted from the conserved cysteine to the FGXG phenylalanine by CDR3Translator, with non-productive sequences being flagged. Gini, Shannon entropy and inverse Simpson indices were calculated on repertoires subsampled to equal numbers of UMI-defined TCRs. Within the linear range, a power law was fitted to clonotype abundance distributions using maximum likelihood. When run on a single naive CD8 sample, MIGEC and the pipeline yielded similar UMI counts, similar unique TCR numbers and similar clonal distributions. One analysis removed from the naive repertoire any naive TCRs that were also found in any memory subset from the same donor. The repertoires were searched for 7,322 CMV-associated CDR3 sequences that had been compiled from VDJdb and a published dataset. TCRdb took the public reads, trimmed them with fastp at Q25, ran MiXCR for clone calling and kept in-frame beta chains. When rows share a CDR3 protein, they turn into one entry using the most common DNA and genes. The V and J calls shown here were made by TCRdb, not taken from the authors' results. The sample yields over 130,000 distinct CDR3 sequences; approximately 21% were counted once. Jointly, the top ten make up around 0.63% of the sample.

Sequences MDHEN (CDR1) and SYDVKM (CDR2) are obtained from the germline V gene. V is cut by 6 bases and J by 7 bases, and the space between the germline ends is 16 bases. The CDR3 goes from the cysteine to the phenylalanine over 13 residues. Solely the CDR3 DNA is kept, with 39 bases framed from the first base. What the authors observed across the whole study: Following error correction, more than 85% of naive TCR sequences occurred only once, which made naive abundance distributions much steeper than those of memory subsets. TCR abundance followed a power law whose exponent differed between naive and memory subsets but was consistent across the three individuals. RNA-based TCR counts may be influenced by expression changes linked to T cell activation and differentiation. Naive repertoires, especially CD8, contained a few larger clonotypes, possibly memory cells re-expressing CD45RA. Gini index rose and Shannon and inverse Simpson diversity fell from naive through CM, EM and EMRA in both CD4 and CD8 cells. The repertoire findings for the naive and memory subsets could not be validated against a ground truth, as none was available. Single alpha or beta chain sequences, rather than paired alpha/beta receptors, were used to define clonotypes.

The rearranged chain carries TRBV28 and TRBJ2-7, with the identity of the D gene unclear. The clonotype originates from a human donor in good health. The sequenced sample was naive CD8+ T cells from blood. What the cell subset or site label conveys for this sample: naive T cells, CD45RA high CD27+. The CDR3 region: CASSSGASPEQYF. The DNA reads TGTGCCAGCAGCTCCGGAGCGAGCCCGGAGCAGTACTTC.